This T cell receptor (beta chain) was captured by sequencing in a study of blood T cell repertoires in COVID-19. Background on the study: The United States, Italy and Spain supplied acute and convalescent COVID-19 samples.

In its sample, this clone was seen a few times. CDR1 and CDR2 from the germline V gene are SQVTM and ANQGSEA. The CDR3 extends over 13 amino acids. Trimming at V came to 3 bases and at J to 3 bases, leaving 5 bases not matched to a gene. All enrollees were about 18 to 95 years old and from about 24 US areas. All recovered Cohort 3 donors got two negative PCRs, got clearance, or saw symptom resolution. The authors' processing: Estimated nucleated cell counts came from reference gene primer amplification. Clones were read by immunoSEQ multiplex PCR, and TCRdb kept only the in-frame ones, dropping some. The V and J calls and clone size come from that table; D and trimming were worked out from the DNA. Of 390,000 or so clones in the sample, around nine tenths are singletons; the top ten hold roughly 10%.

This TCR derives from a woman in her forties or fifties who had recovered from COVID-19. The sample taken for sequencing was PBMCs or T cells enriched from blood (not recorded which). The chain carries TRBV29-1 and TRBJ2-7; TRBD2 matches at 7 bases. CDR3 loop: CSVEQRGSYEQYF. CDR3 nucleotide sequence: TGCAGCGTTGAGCAGCGGGGTAGCTACGAGCAGTACTTC.